The 9 T cell receptor beta chains below come from one sample, sequenced in a study of blood T cells in healthy people across ages. Sample-barcoded 5' priming and a J-beta primer mix drove a second PCR of about 6 to 12 cycles. TCRdb ran MiXCR on the 5' RACE reads and lists one entry per CDR3 protein. The profile shows 760,000 or so distinct CDR3 sequences, around 25% of them singletons. The same data also went into a second study, on T cells of mothers and their children.

The sequencing input was blood. The receptors derive from a boy between 5 and 17 years old in good health.

This sequence joins TRBV4-3 and TRBJ2-6; D unresolved. The CDR3 totals 16 residues. CDR1 is LGHNA and CDR2 is YSLEER in the germline V gene. The V end lost 0 bases, the J end lost 0 bases, and 6 bases lay between the germline ends. This CDR3 is CASSQDVISGANVLTF. Written as DNA, the CDR3 is TGCGCCAGCAGCCAAGATGTGATCTCTGGGGCCAACGTCCTGACTTTC.

The chain joins TRBV7-2 to TRBJ1-4, with 8 bases lining up with TRBD1. Germline values: CDR1 SGHTA, CDR2 FQGNSA. Losses at the gene ends were 6 bases for V and 8 bases for J; bases not matched to a gene: 5. CDR3 size: 13 residues. DNA of the CDR3: TGTGCCAGCAGACAACAGGGGGTCGAAAAACTGTTTTTT. It translates to CASRQQGVEKLFF.

This chain connects TRBV7-9 to TRBJ2-1; 8 bases align to TRBD1. Germline V gene lookup returns CDR1 SEHNR and CDR2 FQNEAQ (reference sequence). The V and J ends lost 8 bases and 4 bases, in that order; junction bases with no gene match: 4. The length of the CDR3 is 13 residues. In nucleotides, the CDR3 is TGTGCCAGCGGCGGGACAGGTTACAATGAGCAGTTCTTC. It yields the protein CASGGTGYNEQFF.

This clonotype was picked up many times. The chain has TRBV7-9 and TRBJ2-5; 7 bases map to TRBD2. The CDR3 consists of 14 residues. The ends lost 0 bases at V and 2 bases at J; junction bases unmatched: 0. The V gene's germline CDR1 is SEHNR and CDR2 FQNEAQ (reference sequence). The CDR3 loop is CASSLAGGQETQYF. The CDR3 bases are TGTGCCAGCAGCTTAGCGGGGGGGCAAGAGACCCAGTACTTC. The full variable domain, with the rest looked up from reference TRBV7-9 and TRBJ2-5, is DTGVSQNPRHKITKRGQNVTFRCDPISEHNRLYWYRQTLGQGPEFLTYFQNEAQLEKSRLLSDRFSAERPKGSFSTLEIQRTEQGDSAMYLCASSLAGGQETQYFGPGTRLLVL.

V and J are TRBV29-1 and TRBJ1-1; 7 bases fit TRBD1. V gave up 7 bases and J gave up 0 bases; unmatched junction bases: 5. Per germline, CDR1 SQVTM and CDR2 ANQGSEA. CDR3 length: 13 residues. The CDR3 spells CSDSGQMNTEAFF. CDR3 DNA sequence: TGCAGCGATTCGGGACAGATGAACACTGAAGCTTTCTTT.

The genes are TRBV25-1 and TRBJ2-5, with 8 bases identical to TRBD2. Germline V gene sequence: CDR1 MGHDK, CDR2 SYGVNS. The CDR3 length is 16 residues. The V gene end was trimmed by 1 base and the J gene end by 11 bases; junction bases not matched to a gene: 15. The CDR3 sequence: CASSEFGLAGLGKQYF. CDR3 nucleotides: TGTGCCAGCAGTGAATTCGGTCTAGCGGGCTTGGGGAAGCAGTACTTC.

The chain has TRBV29-1 and TRBJ2-7; weak D call: TRBD1 (6 bases). V was pared by 4 bases and J by 1 base, with 14 bases between. Germline loops: CDR1 SQVTM, CDR2 ANQGSEA. The CDR3 runs 14 residues. The CDR3 is CSVGPQGLSYEQYF. Written as DNA, the CDR3 is TGCAGCGTTGGTCCGCAGGGGCTTTCCTACGAGCAGTACTTC.

The gene calls are TRBV7-9 and TRBJ1-1; D ambiguous. CDR3 length equals 14 residues. Germline assignment: CDR1 SEHNR and CDR2 FQNEAQ (reference sequence). V lost 5 bases and J lost 1, with 11 bases in between. DNA for the CDR3: TGTGCCAGCAGCCCCCACCCGACGAACACTGAAGCTTTCTTT. Residues: CASSPHPTNTEAFF.

This clonotype was found a few times. The chain couples TRBV5-1 to TRBJ2-5; D ambiguous. V was pared by 0 bases and J by 1 base, with 13 bases between. Per germline, CDR1 SGHRS and CDR2 YFSETQ. The CDR3 spans 16 residues. The CDR3: CASSLGPSAAQETQYF. CDR3 DNA: TGCGCCAGCAGCTTGGGCCCTTCTGCCGCCCAAGAGACCCAGTACTTC.